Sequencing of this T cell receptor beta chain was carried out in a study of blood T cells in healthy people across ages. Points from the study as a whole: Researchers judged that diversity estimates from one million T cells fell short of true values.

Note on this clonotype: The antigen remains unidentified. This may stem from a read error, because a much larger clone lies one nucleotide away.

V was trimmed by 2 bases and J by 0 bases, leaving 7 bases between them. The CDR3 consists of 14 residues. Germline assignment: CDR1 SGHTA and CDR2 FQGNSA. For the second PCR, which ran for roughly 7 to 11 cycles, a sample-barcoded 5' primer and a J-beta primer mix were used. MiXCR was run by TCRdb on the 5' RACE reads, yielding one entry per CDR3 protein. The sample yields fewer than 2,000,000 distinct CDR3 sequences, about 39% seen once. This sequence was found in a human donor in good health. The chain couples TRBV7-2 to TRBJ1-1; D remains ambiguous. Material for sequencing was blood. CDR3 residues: CASSLHGLNTEAFF. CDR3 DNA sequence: TGTGCCAGCAGCTTACACGGATTGAACACTGAAGCTTTCTTT.